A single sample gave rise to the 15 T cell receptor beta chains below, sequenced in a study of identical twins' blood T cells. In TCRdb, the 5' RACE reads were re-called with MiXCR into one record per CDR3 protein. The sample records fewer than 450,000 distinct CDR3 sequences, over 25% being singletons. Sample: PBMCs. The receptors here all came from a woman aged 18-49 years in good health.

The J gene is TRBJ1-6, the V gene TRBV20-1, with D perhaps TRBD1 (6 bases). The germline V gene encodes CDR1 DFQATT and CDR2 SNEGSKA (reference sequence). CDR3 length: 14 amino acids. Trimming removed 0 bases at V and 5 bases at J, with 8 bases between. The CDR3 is CSARDWTDNSPLHF. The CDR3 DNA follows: TGCAGTGCTAGAGACTGGACAGATAATTCACCCCTCCACTTT.

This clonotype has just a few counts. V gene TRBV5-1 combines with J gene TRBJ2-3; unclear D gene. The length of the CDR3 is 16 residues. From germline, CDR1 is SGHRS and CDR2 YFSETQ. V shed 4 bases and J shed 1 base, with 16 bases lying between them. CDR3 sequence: CASSRRQVDRTDTQYF. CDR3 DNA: TGCGCCAGCAGCCGACGGCAAGTAGACCGCACAGATACGCAGTATTTT. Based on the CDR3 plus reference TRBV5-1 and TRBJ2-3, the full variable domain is KAGVTQTPRYLIKTRGQQVTLSCSPISGHRSVSWYQQTPGQGLQFLFEYFSETQRNKGNFPGRFSGRQFSNSRSEMNVSTLELGDSALYLCASSRRQVDRTDTQYFGPGTRLTVL.

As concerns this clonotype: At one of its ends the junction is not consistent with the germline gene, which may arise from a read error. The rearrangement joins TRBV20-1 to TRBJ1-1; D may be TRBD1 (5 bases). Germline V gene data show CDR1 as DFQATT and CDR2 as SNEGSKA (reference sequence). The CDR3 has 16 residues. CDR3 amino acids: CSANLRGPAMNTGAFF. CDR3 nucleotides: TGCAGTGCTAATTTAAGGGGCCCTGCTATGAACACTGGAGCTTTCTTT.

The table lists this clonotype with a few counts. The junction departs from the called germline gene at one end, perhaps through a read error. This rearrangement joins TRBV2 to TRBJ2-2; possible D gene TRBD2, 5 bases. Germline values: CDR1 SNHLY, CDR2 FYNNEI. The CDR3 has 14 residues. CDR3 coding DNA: TGTGCCAGCAGGGTCGCGGTGAACACCGGGGAGTTGTTTTTT. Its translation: CASRVAVNTGELFF.

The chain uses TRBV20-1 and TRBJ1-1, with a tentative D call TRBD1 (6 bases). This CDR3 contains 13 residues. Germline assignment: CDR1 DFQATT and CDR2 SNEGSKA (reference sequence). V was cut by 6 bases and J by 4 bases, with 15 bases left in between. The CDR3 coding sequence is TGCAGTGCCGTAGGGGGACATCTCACTGAAGCTTTCTTT. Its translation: CSAVGGHLTEAFF.

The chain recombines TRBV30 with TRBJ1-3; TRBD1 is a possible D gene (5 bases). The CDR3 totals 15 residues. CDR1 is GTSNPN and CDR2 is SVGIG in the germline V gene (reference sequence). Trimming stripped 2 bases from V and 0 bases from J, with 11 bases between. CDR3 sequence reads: CAWSWGFSSGNTIYF. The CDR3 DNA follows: TGTGCCTGGAGTTGGGGGTTCAGCTCTGGAAACACCATATATTTT.

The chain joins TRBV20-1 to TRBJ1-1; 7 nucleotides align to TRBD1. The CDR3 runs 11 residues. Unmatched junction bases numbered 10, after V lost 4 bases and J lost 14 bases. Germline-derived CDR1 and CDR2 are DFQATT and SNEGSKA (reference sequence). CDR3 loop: CSATSAGTVFF. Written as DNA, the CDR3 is TGCAGTGCTACCAGCGCCGGGACAGTCTTCTTT.

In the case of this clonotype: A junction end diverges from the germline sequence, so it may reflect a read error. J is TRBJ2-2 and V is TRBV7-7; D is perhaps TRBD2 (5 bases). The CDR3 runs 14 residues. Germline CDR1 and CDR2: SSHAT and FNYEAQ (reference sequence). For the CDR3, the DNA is TGTGCTAGCAGCTCCACGGGATACACCGGGGAGCTGTTTTTT. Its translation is CASSSTGYTGELFF.

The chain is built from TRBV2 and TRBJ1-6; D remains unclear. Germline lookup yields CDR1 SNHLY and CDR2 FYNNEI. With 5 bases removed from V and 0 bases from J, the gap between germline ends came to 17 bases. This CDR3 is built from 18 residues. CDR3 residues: CASSKGTAASSYNSPLHF. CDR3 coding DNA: TGTGCCAGCAGTAAGGGTACAGCAGCGAGCTCCTATAATTCACCCCTCCACTTT.

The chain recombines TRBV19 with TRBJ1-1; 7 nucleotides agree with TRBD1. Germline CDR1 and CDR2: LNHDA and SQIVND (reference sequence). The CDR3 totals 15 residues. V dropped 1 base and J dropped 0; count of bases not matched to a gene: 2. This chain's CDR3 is CASSIGTGVNTEAFF. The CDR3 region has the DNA TGTGCCAGTAGTATAGGTACAGGGGTGAACACTGAAGCTTTCTTT.

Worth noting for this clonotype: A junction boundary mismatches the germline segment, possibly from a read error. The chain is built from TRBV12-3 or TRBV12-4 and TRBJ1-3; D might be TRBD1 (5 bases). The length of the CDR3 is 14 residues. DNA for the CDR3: TGTGCCGGCAGTTTTTCGACAGAGGGAAACACCATATATTTT. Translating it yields CAGSFSTEGNTIYF.

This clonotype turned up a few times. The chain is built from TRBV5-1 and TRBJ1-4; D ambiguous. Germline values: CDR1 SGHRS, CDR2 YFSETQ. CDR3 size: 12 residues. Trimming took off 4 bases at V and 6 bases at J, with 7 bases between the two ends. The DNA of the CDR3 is TGCGCCAGCAGCGATAACCATGAAAAACTGTTTTTT. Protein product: CASSDNHEKLFF.

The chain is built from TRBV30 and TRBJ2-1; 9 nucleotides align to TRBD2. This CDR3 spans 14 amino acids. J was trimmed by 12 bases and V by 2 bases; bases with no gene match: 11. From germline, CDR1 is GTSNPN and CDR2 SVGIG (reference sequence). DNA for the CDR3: TGTGCCTGGAGTCTGCTAGCGGGATGGTCAGGGCAGTTCTTC. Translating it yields CAWSLLAGWSGQFF.

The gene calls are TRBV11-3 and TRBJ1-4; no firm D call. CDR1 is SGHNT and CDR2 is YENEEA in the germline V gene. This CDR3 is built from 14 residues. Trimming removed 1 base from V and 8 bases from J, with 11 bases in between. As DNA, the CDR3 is TGTGCCAGCAGCTTAGTGGGTGGCGAGGAAAAACTGTTTTTT. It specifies CASSLVGGEEKLFF.

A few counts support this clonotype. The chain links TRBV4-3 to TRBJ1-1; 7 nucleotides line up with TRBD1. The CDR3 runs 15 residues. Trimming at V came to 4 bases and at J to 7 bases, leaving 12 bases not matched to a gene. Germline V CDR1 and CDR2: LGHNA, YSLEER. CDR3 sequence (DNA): TGCGCCAGCAGCCGGGACTCAGGGGGGACCTTTGAAGCTTTCTTT. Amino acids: CASSRDSGGTFEAFF.